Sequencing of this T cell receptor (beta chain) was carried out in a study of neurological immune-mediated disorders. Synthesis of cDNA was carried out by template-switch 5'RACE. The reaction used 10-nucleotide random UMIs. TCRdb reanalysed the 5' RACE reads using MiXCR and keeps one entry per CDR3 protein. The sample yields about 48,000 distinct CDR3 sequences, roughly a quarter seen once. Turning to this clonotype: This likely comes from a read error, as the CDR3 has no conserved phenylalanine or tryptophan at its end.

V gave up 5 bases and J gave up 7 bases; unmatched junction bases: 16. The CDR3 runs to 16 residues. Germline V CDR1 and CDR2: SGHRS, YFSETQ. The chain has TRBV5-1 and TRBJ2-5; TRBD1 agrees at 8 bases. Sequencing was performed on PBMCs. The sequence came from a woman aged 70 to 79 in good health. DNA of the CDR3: TGCGCCAGCAGTCCCGAGGCAGGGGGCGAACCAGGGACCCAGTACTTA. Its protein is CASSPEAGGEPGTQYL.